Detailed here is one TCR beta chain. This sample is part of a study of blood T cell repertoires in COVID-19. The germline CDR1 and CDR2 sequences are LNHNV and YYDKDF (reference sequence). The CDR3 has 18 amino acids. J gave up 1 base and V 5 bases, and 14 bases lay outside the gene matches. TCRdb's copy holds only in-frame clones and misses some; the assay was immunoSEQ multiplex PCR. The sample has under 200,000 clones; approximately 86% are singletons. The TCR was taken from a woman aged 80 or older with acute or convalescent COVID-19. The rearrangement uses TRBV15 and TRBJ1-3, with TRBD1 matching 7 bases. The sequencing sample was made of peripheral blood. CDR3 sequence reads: CATSESGRGRMSGNTIYF. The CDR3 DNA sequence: TGTGCCACCAGCGAGAGTGGTAGGGGGCGGATGTCTGGAAACACCATATATTTT. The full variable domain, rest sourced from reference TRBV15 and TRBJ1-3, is DAMVIQNPRYQVTQFGKPVTLSCSQTLNHNVMYWYQQKSSQAPKLLFHYYDKDFNNEADTPDNFQSRRPNTSFCFLDIRSPGLGDTAMYLCATSESGRGRMSGNTIYFGEGSWLTVV.